Listed here are 11 T cell receptor beta chains from one sample, sequenced in a study of graft-versus-host responses after intestinal transplantation. Here immunoSEQ multiplex PCR was the method, and the copy in TCRdb shows in-frame clones only, minus some. Of more than 65,000 clones in the sample, 84% were seen once. No antigens are known for them. The input for sequencing was unstimulated CD4+ T cells sorted from spleen or lymph node cells, taken before transplant. These receptors were obtained from a human donor who was the organ donor for an intestinal transplant.

V usage is TRBV7-2 and J usage is TRBJ2-3; the D is unclear. The CDR3 runs to 14 residues. V was trimmed by 2 bases and J by 4 bases, leaving 10 bases between them. The germline V gene has CDR1 SGHTA and CDR2 FQGNSA. In DNA, the CDR3 is TGTGCCAGCAGCTTACATCGCCAGGCAGATACGCAGTATTTT. Protein: CASSLHRQADTQYF. Together with reference TRBV7-2 and TRBJ2-3, the CDR3 gives the full variable domain: GAGVSQSPSNKVTEKGKDVELRCDPISGHTALYWYRQSLGQGLEFLIYFQGNSAPDKSGLPSDRFSAERTGGSVSTLTIQRTQQEDSAVYLCASSLHRQADTQYFGPGTRLTVL.

CDR3 in DNA: TGCGCCAGCAGCTTGGGACTAGCGGGGGACCATCCGTATTTT. Its protein is CASSLGLAGDHPYF. V is TRBV5-1 and J is TRBJ2-3; 12 bases agree with TRBD2. Germline CDR1 and CDR2: SGHRS and YFSETQ. CDR3 length: 14 amino acids. The V and J ends lost 0 bases and 14 bases, in that order; junction bases with no gene match: 7.

The genes are TRBV7-9 and TRBJ2-4; 7 nucleotides line up with TRBD1. The CDR3 extends over 19 amino acids. The junction had 14 bases not matched to a gene; V was cut back by 2 bases and J by 1 base. Germline V gives CDR1 SEHNR, CDR2 FQNEAQ (reference sequence). The CDR3 region is CASSLIGGRSPLAKNIQYF. CDR3 coding DNA: TGTGCCAGCAGCTTAATAGGGGGCAGATCCCCCCTGGCCAAAAACATTCAGTACTTC. The full variable domain, completed using reference TRBV7-9 and TRBJ2-4, is DTGVSQNPRHKITKRGQNVTFRCDPISEHNRLYWYRQTLGQGPEFLTYFQNEAQLEKSRLLSDRFSAERPKGSFSTLEIQRTEQGDSAMYLCASSLIGGRSPLAKNIQYFGAGTRLSVL.

V and J are TRBV11-2 and TRBJ2-2, with 8 bases fitting TRBD2. The trim removed 5 bases at V and 5 bases at J, leaving 7 bases unmatched. CDR3 length: 15 amino acids. Germline loops: CDR1 SGHAT, CDR2 FQNNGV. CDR3 residues: CASSLSGGGTGELFF. As DNA, the CDR3 is TGTGCCAGCAGCCTCAGCGGGGGTGGGACCGGGGAGCTGTTTTTT.

This rearrangement joins TRBV9 to TRBJ1-2; D is uncertain. Germline V gives CDR1 SGDLS, CDR2 YYNGEE. V dropped 3 bases and J dropped 0 bases, with 6 bases sitting between them. This CDR3 comprises 13 residues. CDR3 protein: CASSGRTNYGYTF. The CDR3 DNA follows: TGTGCCAGCAGCGGGCGGACTAACTATGGCTACACCTTC.

The chain is built from TRBV5-6 and TRBJ1-2; D is undetermined. V shed 2 bases and J shed 0 bases, with 8 bases lying between them. Germline V gene data show CDR1 as SGHDT and CDR2 as YYEEEE. This CDR3 spans 14 amino acids. Here the CDR3 DNA reads TGTGCCAGCAGCTTCAGTGTCGCTAACTATGGCTACACCTTC. Protein: CASSFSVANYGYTF.

The V call is TRBV7-2, the J call TRBJ1-5; D is possibly TRBD1 (6 bases). The V gene's germline CDR1 is SGHTA and CDR2 FQGNSA. The V gene lost 2 bases and the J gene lost 0 bases, with 8 bases spanning the gap. The CDR3 length is 15 residues. CDR3 residues: CASSLQGHSNQPQHF. Written as DNA, the CDR3 is TGTGCCAGCAGCTTACAGGGACATAGCAATCAGCCCCAGCATTTT.

The chain links TRBV5-1 to TRBJ2-2; 10 bases are shared with TRBD1. The CDR3 loop spans 16 amino acids. V lost 2 bases to trimming and J lost 5 bases; unmatched junction nucleotides: 6. The germline V gene has CDR1 SGHRS and CDR2 YFSETQ. CDR3 sequence reads: CASSFEGQGLTGELFF. CDR3 nucleotides: TGCGCCAGCAGCTTTGAGGGACAGGGGCTAACCGGGGAGCTGTTTTTT.

This clone was picked up a small number of times. The chain has TRBV10-3 and TRBJ2-1; 8 positions agree with TRBD2. Per the germline V gene, CDR1 is ENHRY and CDR2 is SYGVKD. The trim removed 3 bases at V and 6 bases at J, leaving 1 base unmatched. The CDR3 spans 13 residues. Here the CDR3 DNA reads TGTGCCATCAGTGACGGGGGGGCCAATGAGCAGTTCTTC. This encodes CAISDGGANEQFF.

The chain carries TRBV18 and TRBJ1-2; the D is unclear. The CDR3 extends over 13 amino acids. Trimming left V 1 base short and J 8 bases short, with 11 bases between. Per germline, CDR1 KGHSH and CDR2 LQKENI. The CDR3 region is CASSPREVRGYTF. The CDR3 nucleotides read TGTGCCAGCTCACCACGGGAGGTTCGCGGCTACACCTTC.

The chain is built from TRBV6-5 and TRBJ2-7, with D tentatively TRBD2 (6 bases). V was trimmed by 6 bases and J by 5 bases, leaving 14 bases between them. The CDR3 runs to 13 residues. Germline V gene sequence: CDR1 MNHEY, CDR2 SVGAGI. The CDR3 coding sequence is TGTGCCAGCAGGAACTCAGGAGGGAACGAGCAGTACGTC. Amino acid sequence: CASRNSGGNEQYV.